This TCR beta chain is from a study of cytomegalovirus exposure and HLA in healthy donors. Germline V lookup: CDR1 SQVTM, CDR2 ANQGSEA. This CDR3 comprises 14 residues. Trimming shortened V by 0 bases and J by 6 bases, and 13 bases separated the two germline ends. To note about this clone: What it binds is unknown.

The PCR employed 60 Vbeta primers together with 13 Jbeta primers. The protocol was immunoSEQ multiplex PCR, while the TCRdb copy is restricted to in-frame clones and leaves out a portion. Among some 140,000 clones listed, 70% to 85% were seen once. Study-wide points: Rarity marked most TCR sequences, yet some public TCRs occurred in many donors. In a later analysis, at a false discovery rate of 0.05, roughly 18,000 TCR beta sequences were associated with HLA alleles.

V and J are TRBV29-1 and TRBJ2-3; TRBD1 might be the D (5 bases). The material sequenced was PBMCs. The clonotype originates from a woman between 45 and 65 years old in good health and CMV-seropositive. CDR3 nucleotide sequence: TGCAGCGTTGAAGATAGGAAGGGGTTGGATACGCAGTATTTT. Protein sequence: CSVEDRKGLDTQYF.